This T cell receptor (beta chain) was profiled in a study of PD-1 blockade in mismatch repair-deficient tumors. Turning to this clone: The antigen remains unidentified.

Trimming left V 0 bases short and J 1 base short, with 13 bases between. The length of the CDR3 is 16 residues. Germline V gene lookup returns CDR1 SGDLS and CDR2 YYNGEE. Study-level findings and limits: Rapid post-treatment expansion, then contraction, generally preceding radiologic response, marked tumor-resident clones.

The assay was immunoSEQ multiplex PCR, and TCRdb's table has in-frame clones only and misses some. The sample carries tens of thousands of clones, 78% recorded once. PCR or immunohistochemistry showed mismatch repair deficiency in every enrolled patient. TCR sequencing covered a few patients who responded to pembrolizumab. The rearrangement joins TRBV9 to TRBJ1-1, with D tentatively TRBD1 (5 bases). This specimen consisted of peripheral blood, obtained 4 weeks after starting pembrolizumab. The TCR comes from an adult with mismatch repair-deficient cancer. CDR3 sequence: CASSVAPAGRNTEAFF. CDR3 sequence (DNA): TGTGCCAGCAGCGTAGCCCCCGCAGGGAGGAACACTGAAGCTTTCTTT.